This T cell receptor beta chain comes out of a study of blood T cell repertoires in COVID-19. Assay: immunoSEQ multiplex PCR; the TCRdb copy retains only in-frame clones and omits some. This sample has about 200,000 clones, with more than 75% found just once. The TCR originated in a woman between 35 and 50 years old with acute COVID-19. The specimen sequenced was PBMCs or T cells enriched from blood (not recorded which).

The CDR3 DNA reads as TGCGCCAGCAGCAAATACAGGGGGCTTAAGGGCACAGATACGCAGTATTTT. Translating it yields CASSKYRGLKGTDTQYF. V gene TRBV5-1 combines with J gene TRBJ2-3; 9 nucleotides align to TRBD1. Germline CDR1 SGHRS, CDR2 YFSETQ. The V and J ends lost 4 bases and 1 base, in that order; junction bases with no gene match: 10. This CDR3 comprises 17 residues.